Shown below are 30 T cell receptor beta chains from a single sample sequenced in a study of shared clonotypes between healthy human individuals. Clones were sequenced by immunoSEQ multiplex PCR, and TCRdb holds only the in-frame ones, with some missing. The sample includes around 700,000 clones, around 78% of them seen just once. The material sequenced was memory CD4+ T cells sorted from blood. Subset described: CD45RA-negative fraction. The origin of the receptors is a woman in her thirties in good health.

The chain carries TRBV6-5 and TRBJ2-7, with 8 nucleotides matching TRBD2. CDR1 is MNHEY and CDR2 is SVGAGI in the germline V gene. V shed 5 bases and J 5 bases; nucleotides not matched to a gene: 11. CDR3 length: 15 amino acids. Here the CDR3 reads CASSPGLVVFDEQYF. CDR3 nucleotide sequence: TGTGCCAGCAGTCCGGGACTAGTGGTGTTCGACGAGCAGTACTTC.

V gene TRBV9 combines with J gene TRBJ2-3, with D perhaps being TRBD1 or TRBD2 (6 bases each). Germline loops: CDR1 SGDLS, CDR2 YYNGEE. The CDR3 totals 15 residues. Trimming removed 0 bases at V and 7 bases at J, with 15 bases between. This CDR3 is CASSVEGGAVNTQYF. In nucleotides, the CDR3 is TGTGCCAGCAGCGTAGAGGGGGGAGCGGTAAATACGCAGTATTTT.

Notes on this clone: The same CDR3 arises from other DNA sequences in this sample as well. This chain joins TRBV6-5 and TRBJ2-3; D not resolved. The CDR3 is 16 amino acids. With 3 bases removed from V and 2 bases from J, the gap between germline ends came to 15 bases. The germline V gene encodes CDR1 MNHEY and CDR2 SVGAGI. CDR3 coding DNA: TGTGCCAGCAGTTATAGCTTCTCGAGGTCCACAGATACGCAGTATTTT. It translates to CASSYSFSRSTDTQYF.

On this clone: Its ends do not fully match the called genes, so a read error is possible. V gene TRBV7-9 combines with J gene TRBJ1-5; D is unresolved. The CDR3 covers 14 residues. The germline CDR1 and CDR2 sequences are SEHNR and FQNEAQ (reference sequence). CDR3 coding DNA: TGTGCCGGCAGCTTCGGCAAGGGAAATCAGCCCCAGCATTTT. It translates to CAGSFGKGNQPQHF.

The gene calls are TRBV6-5 and TRBJ1-1, with D unresolved. CDR3 size: 11 residues. Trimming took 7 bases from V and 10 from J, leaving 13 bases between them. Germline V gives CDR1 MNHEY, CDR2 SVGAGI. Here the CDR3 DNA reads TGTGCCAGCATACTATCTGGGCGAGCTTTCTTT. It codes for CASILSGRAFF.

The V call is TRBV5-1, the J call TRBJ2-1, with D possibly being TRBD2 (6 bases). The V end lost 6 bases, the J end lost 5 bases, and 18 bases lay between the germline ends. The germline V gene has CDR1 SGHRS and CDR2 YFSETQ. The CDR3 runs 15 residues. This CDR3 is CASTPLGRDHNEQFF. CDR3 coding DNA: TGCGCCAGCACTCCCCTGGGGCGGGATCACAATGAGCAGTTCTTC.

As concerns this clone: Other DNA sequences in this sample translate to the same CDR3. The gene calls are TRBV7-2 and TRBJ2-1, with D hard to call. Germline CDR1 SGHTA, CDR2 FQGNSA. The CDR3 extends over 14 amino acids. V was clipped by 0 bases and J by 3 bases, with 6 bases between them. Here the CDR3 DNA reads TGTGCCAGCAGCTTAGCTTCAGTCTACAATGAGCAGTTCTTC. This gives the protein CASSLASVYNEQFF.

This rearrangement joins TRBV6-5 to TRBJ2-3; D gene ambiguous. From germline, CDR1 is MNHEY and CDR2 SVGAGI. CDR3 size: 13 residues. V was shortened by 7 bases and J by 2 bases, with 10 bases between the two germline ends. CDR3 coding DNA: TGTGCCAGCACCACCCGAGCCACAGATACGCAGTATTTT. The encoded protein is CASTTRATDTQYF.

The gene calls are TRBV5-1 and TRBJ1-1; no clear D gene. V lost 4 bases, J lost 1 base, and 14 bases lay in between. Germline loops: CDR1 SGHRS, CDR2 YFSETQ. The CDR3 consists of 15 residues. The CDR3 coding sequence is TGCGCCAGCAGCGTTGAGCCCACGACGAACACTGAAGCTTTCTTT. Residues: CASSVEPTTNTEAFF.

The gene calls are TRBV6-5 and TRBJ2-5, with 8 bases lining up with TRBD2. Germline V CDR1 and CDR2: MNHEY, SVGAGI. V trimming: 0 bases; J trimming: 6 bases; junction bases outside the gene matches: 6. The length of the CDR3 is 15 residues. This CDR3 is CASSYSGGGRKTQYF. CDR3 DNA: TGTGCCAGCAGTTACTCGGGCGGCGGGAGGAAGACCCAGTACTTC.

The rearrangement links TRBV7-2 to TRBJ2-2; D might be TRBD2 (5 bases). V lost 3 bases and J lost 7, with 24 bases in between. Germline CDR1 reads SGHTA; CDR2 reads FQGNSA. This CDR3 comprises 18 residues. The CDR3 sequence: CASSLDPFSGRRNGELFF. CDR3 DNA: TGTGCCAGCAGCTTGGACCCCTTTAGTGGGAGAAGGAACGGGGAGCTGTTTTTT. The entire variable domain, with the rest obtained from reference TRBV7-2 and TRBJ2-2, is as follows: GAGVSQSPSNKVTEKGKDVELRCDPISGHTALYWYRQSLGQGLEFLIYFQGNSAPDKSGLPSDRFSAERTGGSVSTLTIQRTQQEDSAVYLCASSLDPFSGRRNGELFFGEGSRLTVL.

J is TRBJ2-2 and V is TRBV5-4; 8 positions match TRBD2. From germline, CDR1 is SGHNT and CDR2 YYREEE (reference sequence). V shed 5 bases and J 4 bases; nucleotides not matched to a gene: 4. There are 14 residues in the CDR3. CDR3 DNA: TGTGCCAGCAGGACTAGCGAGCCCACCGGGGAGCTGTTTTTT. This codes for CASRTSEPTGELFF.

The rearrangement links TRBV6-5 to TRBJ2-3, with D perhaps matching TRBD2 (6 bases). The V and J ends lost 4 bases and 0 bases respectively, with 11 bases between them. Germline V gene data show CDR1 as MNHEY and CDR2 as SVGAGI. The CDR3 runs 15 residues. CDR3 sequence reads: CASSLGGSSTDTQYF. The CDR3 nucleotides read TGTGCCAGCAGTTTGGGGGGATCTAGCACAGATACGCAGTATTTT.

This clone turned up a few times. As DNA, the CDR3 is TGTGCCAGCAGCGAACTAGCGGCTTACAATGAGCAGTTCTTC. This translates into CASSELAAYNEQFF. The chain is built from TRBV11-2 and TRBJ2-1, with 8 positions matching TRBD2. The CDR3 totals 14 residues. Germline CDR1 SGHAT, CDR2 FQNNGV. Germline trimming cut 5 bases from V and 4 bases from J; bases unmatched to any gene: 4.

V usage is TRBV7-2 and J usage is TRBJ1-1; the D is unclear. CDR1 is SGHTA, CDR2 FQGNSA, per germline. The CDR3 length is 14 residues. V was shortened by 5 bases and J by 11 bases, with 21 bases between the two germline ends. CDR3 coding DNA: TGTGCCAGCAGCCCTCAAAGTGTACGATTTTGGGCTTTCTTT. Translation: CASSPQSVRFWAFF.

This clone occurred many times. This chain links TRBV7-8 with TRBJ1-1; D uncertain. The CDR3 contains 14 residues. The germline V gene encodes CDR1 SGHVS and CDR2 FQNEAQ. The V gene lost 5 bases and the J gene lost 5 bases, with 15 bases spanning the gap. CDR3 loop: CASSRGGVGTEAFF. CDR3 nucleotides: TGTGCCAGCAGCCGAGGCGGGGTAGGGACTGAAGCTTTCTTT.

This chain connects TRBV7-3 to TRBJ2-1, with D possibly matching TRBD1 (6 bases). V lost 5 bases and J lost 4, with 15 bases in between. CDR3 length: 15 residues. In germline, CDR1 is SGHTA, CDR2 FQGTGA. The chain's CDR3 is CASSLYETGYNEQFF. The CDR3, as DNA: TGTGCCAGCAGCCTATACGAAACAGGGTACAATGAGCAGTTCTTC.

This rearrangement joins TRBV5-1 to TRBJ2-1, with no clear D. V dropped 7 bases and J dropped 5 bases, with 13 bases sitting between them. Germline CDR1 reads SGHRS; CDR2 reads YFSETQ. The CDR3 is made up of 13 amino acids. CDR3 in DNA: TGCGCCAGCGCCCAGACTGTAGACAATGAGCAGTTCTTC. It yields the protein CASAQTVDNEQFF. Full variable domain (outside the CDR3, taken from reference TRBV5-1 and TRBJ2-1): KAGVTQTPRYLIKTRGQQVTLSCSPISGHRSVSWYQQTPGQGLQFLFEYFSETQRNKGNFPGRFSGRQFSNSRSEMNVSTLELGDSALYLCASAQTVDNEQFFGPGTRLTVL.

The chain combines TRBV2 with TRBJ2-3, with TRBD2 matching over 13 bases. V dropped 6 bases and J dropped 9; count of bases not matched to a gene: 6. Germline CDR1 and CDR2: SNHLY and FYNNEI. This CDR3 has 14 residues. The CDR3 DNA reads TGTGCCAGCAGGAAACTAGCGGGAGGGGGGACGCAGTATTTT. The encoded protein is CASRKLAGGGTQYF.

The V call is TRBV18, the J call TRBJ1-2; D is ambiguous. Trimming pared 6 bases from V and 4 bases from J, leaving 18 bases between. The CDR3 covers 15 residues. CDR1 is KGHSH and CDR2 is LQKENI in the germline V gene. CDR3 sequence reads: CASSPPGRFSYGYTF. In DNA, the CDR3 is TGTGCCAGCTCCCCCCCGGGCCGTTTTAGCTATGGCTACACCTTC.

About this clone: This specimen includes other DNA sequences encoding the same CDR3. The chain links TRBV5-1 to TRBJ2-7, with 11 bases aligning to TRBD2. CDR1 and CDR2 from the germline V gene are SGHRS and YFSETQ. Germline trimming cut 5 bases from V and 7 bases from J; bases unmatched to any gene: 8. The CDR3 sequence is 14 residues long. CDR3 sequence reads: CASSSGTSGLEQYF. In DNA form, the CDR3 reads TGCGCCAGCAGTTCCGGGACTAGCGGCTTGGAGCAGTACTTC.

As DNA, the CDR3 is TGTGCCAGCAGTCACTTCCGACAGCCCTTCTACAATGAGCAGTTCTTC. Translated, it gives CASSHFRQPFYNEQFF. The rearrangement links TRBV28 to TRBJ2-1; D is perhaps TRBD1 (5 bases). Germline CDR1 reads MDHEN; CDR2 reads SYDVKM. Between the trimmed V and J ends, which lost 5 bases and 3 bases, there was a span of 17 bases. The CDR3 is made up of 16 amino acids.

This clone appeared a few times. The V and J genes are TRBV29-1 and TRBJ1-1; possibly TRBD1 for D (5 bases). Trimming took 3 bases from V and 11 from J, leaving 13 bases between them. CDR1 is SQVTM, CDR2 ANQGSEA, per germline. There are 11 residues in the CDR3. In DNA, the CDR3 is TGCAGCGTTGATGGGCAGGGAATGGCTTTCTTT. Translating gives CSVDGQGMAFF. Combining the CDR3 with reference TRBV29-1 and TRBJ1-1 gives the whole variable domain SAVISQKPSRDICQRGTSLTIQCQVDSQVTMMFWYRQQPGQSLTLIATANQGSEATYESGFVIDKFPISRPNLTFSTLTVSNMSPEDSSIYLCSVDGQGMAFFGQGTRLTVV.

CDR3 region: CASSFDNVLTF. CDR3 in DNA: TGCGCCAGCAGCTTCGACAACGTCCTGACTTTC. The chain recombines TRBV5-1 with TRBJ2-6; D unresolved. Per the germline V gene, CDR1 is SGHRS and CDR2 is YFSETQ. The CDR3 sequence is 11 residues long. The ends were cut back, 2 bases at V and 9 bases at J, with 3 bases in the middle.

This clone was seen only once. The V gene is TRBV12-5, the J gene TRBJ2-3; 12 bases align to TRBD2. This CDR3 is 21 amino acids long. The ends lost 1 base at V and 5 bases at J; junction bases unmatched: 19. Germline V gene data show CDR1 as LGHNT and CDR2 as FRNRAP. Here the CDR3 DNA reads TGTGCTAGTGGTTTGGCATGGTGCACGGGACGACTAGCGGGAGAATTAGATACGCAGTATTTT. This encodes CASGLAWCTGRLAGELDTQYF. The variable domain in full, completed from reference TRBV12-5 and TRBJ2-3, reads DARVTQTPRHKVTEMGQEVTMRCQPILGHNTVFWYRQTMMQGLELLAYFRNRAPLDDSGMPKDRFSAEMPDATLATLKIQPSEPRDSAVYFCASGLAWCTGRLAGELDTQYFGPGTRLTVL.

V usage is TRBV7-9 and J usage is TRBJ2-5; no firm D call. Germline V gives CDR1 SEHNR, CDR2 FQNEAQ (reference sequence). This CDR3 region has 13 residues. V was cut by 8 bases and J by 1 base, with 11 bases left in between. CDR3 sequence: CASGLTIQETQYF. The CDR3 DNA reads TGTGCCAGCGGGCTGACCATCCAAGAGACCCAGTACTTC.

The genes are TRBV19 and TRBJ2-5, with 7 positions matching TRBD1. Trimming at V came to 2 bases and at J to 3 bases, leaving 3 bases not matched to a gene. The V gene's germline CDR1 is LNHDA and CDR2 SQIVND (reference sequence). CDR3 length equals 14 residues. The CDR3 region has the DNA TGTGCCAGTAGTATAAGGGGGCACAAAGAGACCCAGTACTTC. Translated, it gives CASSIRGHKETQYF.

The chain employs TRBV6-5 and TRBJ2-7; maybe TRBD1 (5 bases). The CDR3 spans 13 residues. Trimming removed 6 bases from V and 1 base from J, with 10 bases in between. Germline lookup yields CDR1 MNHEY and CDR2 SVGAGI. The CDR3, as DNA: TGTGCCAGCAGACCCGGACATTCCTACGAGCAGTACTTC. Its translation: CASRPGHSYEQYF.

The chain uses TRBV7-2 and TRBJ1-1, with D hard to call. Germline V gene data show CDR1 as SGHTA and CDR2 as FQGNSA. The V and J ends lost 5 bases and 0 bases respectively, with 7 bases between them. The CDR3 sequence is 13 residues long. The CDR3 protein is CASSTQMNTEAFF. In DNA, the CDR3 is TGTGCCAGCAGCACCCAAATGAACACTGAAGCTTTCTTT.

V and J are TRBV5-1 and TRBJ1-1; no reliable D call. CDR3 length equals 13 residues. V was trimmed by 7 bases and J by 2 bases, leaving 12 bases between them. Germline CDR1 and CDR2: SGHRS and YFSETQ. This chain's CDR3 is CASDPNGNTEAFF. CDR3 nucleotides: TGCGCCAGCGACCCCAACGGCAACACTGAAGCTTTCTTT.